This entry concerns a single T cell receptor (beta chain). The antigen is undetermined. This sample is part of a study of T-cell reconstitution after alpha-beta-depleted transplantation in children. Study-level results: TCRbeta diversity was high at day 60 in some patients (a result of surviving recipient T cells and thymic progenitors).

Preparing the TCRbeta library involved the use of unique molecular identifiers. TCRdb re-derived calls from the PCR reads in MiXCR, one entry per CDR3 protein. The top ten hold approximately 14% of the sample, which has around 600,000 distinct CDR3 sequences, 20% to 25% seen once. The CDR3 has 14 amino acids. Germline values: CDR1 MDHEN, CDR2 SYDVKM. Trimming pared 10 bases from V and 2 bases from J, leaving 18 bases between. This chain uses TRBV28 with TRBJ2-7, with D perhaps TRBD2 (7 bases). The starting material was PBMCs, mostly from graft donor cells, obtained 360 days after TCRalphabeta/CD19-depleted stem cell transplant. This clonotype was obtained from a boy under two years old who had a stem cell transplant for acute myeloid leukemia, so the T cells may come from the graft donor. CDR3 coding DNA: TGTGCCACCAAAAGGGGAGGGGGGACCTACGAGCAGTACGTC. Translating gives CATKRGGGTYEQYV.